The 15 T cell receptor beta chains below were found in one sample sequenced in a study of T cell repertoires in cytomegalovirus infection. Via MiXCR, TCRdb re-called the reads, giving one row per CDR3 protein. The sample includes under 200,000 distinct CDR3 sequences, over 15% of them seen just once. Sequences were obtained from CD8+ T cells from PBMCs. All receptors come from a human donor in good health (CMV status not recorded). Some clones in this sample may be carry-over from other donors' samples.

This sequence joins TRBV6-2 or TRBV6-3 and TRBJ2-1; D gene unclear. Per the germline V gene, CDR1 is MNHEY and CDR2 is SVGEGT. Trimming shortened V by 7 bases and J by 5 bases, and 9 bases separated the two germline ends. The CDR3 has 12 residues. Here the CDR3 reads CASMPRNNEQFF. CDR3 bases: TGTGCCAGCATGCCGAGAAACAATGAGCAGTTCTTC.

The gene calls are TRBV10-3 and TRBJ2-1; 10 nucleotides line up with TRBD1. Germline CDR1 ENHRY, CDR2 SYGVKD. After removal of 1 base from V and 8 bases from J, the junction contained 5 bases not matched to a gene. This CDR3 spans 15 amino acids. The CDR3, as DNA: TGTGCCATCAGTGAGTTCGGGGGGACAGGGGATGAGCAGTTCTTC. Translating gives CAISEFGGTGDEQFF.

V and J are TRBV12-3 or TRBV12-4 and TRBJ1-1; D is unclear. Trimming stripped 1 base from V and 4 bases from J, with 10 bases between. This CDR3 region has 14 residues. The chain's CDR3 is CASSLGPSGTEAFF. The CDR3 nucleotides are TGTGCCAGCAGTTTAGGTCCTTCGGGCACTGAAGCTTTCTTT.

This clonotype was detected only a few times. This chain connects TRBV7-2 to TRBJ1-2, with 9 bases identical to TRBD1. The CDR3 is made up of 13 amino acids. The germline V gene has CDR1 SGHTA and CDR2 FQGNSA. V trimming: 5 bases; J trimming: 7 bases; junction bases outside the gene matches: 5. In nucleotides, the CDR3 is TGTGCCAGCAGCCTGGACAGGGGACCTGGCTACACCTTC. Translating gives CASSLDRGPGYTF.

V gene TRBV7-9 combines with J gene TRBJ1-2; no firm D call. CDR1 and CDR2 (germline): SEHNR, FQNEAQ (reference sequence). The CDR3 spans 12 residues. V gave up 0 bases and J gave up 4 bases, with 3 bases separating them. CDR3 sequence: CASSLAPYGYTF. The DNA for the CDR3 is TGTGCCAGCAGCTTAGCCCCCTATGGCTACACCTTC.

This chain connects TRBV7-8 to TRBJ1-4; perhaps TRBD1 as D (5 bases). Germline V gene sequence: CDR1 SGHVS, CDR2 FQNEAQ. CDR3 size: 15 residues. Trimming took 1 base from V and 10 from J, leaving 16 bases between them. CDR3 protein: CASSLGRVVNGKLFF. The DNA for the CDR3 is TGTGCCAGCAGCTTAGGCAGGGTTGTTAACGGAAAACTGTTTTTT. The entire variable domain, with the rest obtained from reference TRBV7-8 and TRBJ1-4, is as follows: GAGVSQSPRYKVAKRGQDVALRCDPISGHVSLFWYQQALGQGPEFLTYFQNEAQLDKSGLPSDRFFAERPEGSVSTLKIQRTQQEDSAVYLCASSLGRVVNGKLFFGSGTQLSVL.

V and J are TRBV10-3 and TRBJ1-2; a possible D gene is TRBD1 (6 bases). The germline V and J ends were trimmed by 2 bases and 4 bases, with 17 bases remaining between them. There are 16 residues in the CDR3. The V gene's germline CDR1 is ENHRY and CDR2 SYGVKD. CDR3 protein: CAISEGGRRASYGYTF. DNA for the CDR3: TGTGCCATCAGTGAGGGGGGCCGCCGGGCCAGCTATGGCTACACCTTC.

This chain links TRBV4-3 with TRBJ2-7; 8 positions agree with TRBD2. Looked up from germline, CDR1 is LGHNA and CDR2 is YSLEER. Trimming at V came to 3 bases and at J to 4 bases, leaving 11 bases not matched to a gene. This CDR3 region has 16 residues. The CDR3 nucleotides are TGCGCCAGCAGCCAGTCCCCGGGGGGGCGCCTATACGAGCAGTACTTC. Its protein product is CASSQSPGGRLYEQYF.

The table lists this clonotype with a few counts. This rearrangement joins TRBV7-9 to TRBJ2-2; TRBD2 agrees at 7 bases. Germline trimming cut 4 bases from V and 4 bases from J; bases unmatched to any gene: 12. This CDR3 has 17 amino acids. Germline CDR1 is SEHNR and CDR2 is FQNEAQ (reference sequence). The CDR3 DNA follows: TGTGCCAGCAGCTCCCCGTTACTAGCGATCGTCACCGGGGAGCTGTTTTTT. Translating gives CASSSPLLAIVTGELFF.

Only a few counts were recorded for this clonotype. The chain combines TRBV6-1 with TRBJ2-1; TRBD2 aligns across 7 bases. CDR3 length equals 17 residues. The germline CDR1 and CDR2 sequences are MNHNS and SASEGT. The junction had 8 bases not matched to a gene; V was cut back by 3 bases and J by 0 bases. The CDR3 is CASSEPTSVSSYNEQFF. The DNA for the CDR3 is TGTGCCAGCAGTGAGCCCACTAGCGTCAGCTCCTACAATGAGCAGTTCTTC.

This sequence joins TRBV6-2 or TRBV6-3 and TRBJ2-7; 12 bases line up with TRBD2. There are 21 residues in the CDR3. Trimming took 2 bases from V and 5 from J; bases not matched to a gene: 22. CDR1 is MNHEY, CDR2 SVGEGT, per germline. The CDR3 sequence is CASSYPASGGRVLAGGDEQYF. CDR3 DNA: TGTGCCAGCAGTTACCCCGCCAGCGGGGGTCGAGTACTAGCGGGAGGAGACGAGCAGTACTTC.

J is TRBJ2-7 and V is TRBV28; TRBD1 matches 7 bases. Germline V gene lookup returns CDR1 MDHEN and CDR2 SYDVKM. With V trimmed by 6 bases and J by 5 bases, 7 bases remained unmatched. This CDR3 is 13 amino acids long. In nucleotides, the CDR3 is TGTGCCAGCAGACCACAGGGGTGGGACGAGCAGTACTTC. It encodes CASRPQGWDEQYF.

J is TRBJ2-1 and V is TRBV11-2; perhaps TRBD2 as D (5 bases). V lost 1 base, J lost 8 bases, and 27 bases lay in between. The CDR3 has 19 residues. CDR1 SGHAT and CDR2 FQNNGV come from the germline V gene. The CDR3 DNA follows: TGTGCCAGCAGCTTAGTGTGGAGTGGCGAAAGAGGGTTTAAAGATGAGCAGTTCTTC. This sequence encodes CASSLVWSGERGFKDEQFF.

A few counts support this clonotype. V gene TRBV7-2 combines with J gene TRBJ2-1; D is ambiguous. The CDR3 sequence is 15 residues long. Looked up from germline, CDR1 is SGHTA and CDR2 is FQGNSA. V dropped 2 bases and J dropped 0 bases, with 8 bases sitting between them. The CDR3 region is CASSLLAISYNEQFF. The CDR3 region has the DNA TGTGCCAGCAGCTTATTGGCTATCTCCTACAATGAGCAGTTCTTC.

This clonotype was counted a few times. The chain employs TRBV6-5 and TRBJ1-2; D is possibly TRBD1 (5 bases). Trimming shortened V by 2 bases and J by 7 bases, and 17 bases separated the two germline ends. CDR3 length: 15 residues. Germline V gene data show CDR1 as MNHEY and CDR2 as SVGAGI. CDR3 DNA: TGTGCCAGCAGTTACCTCGAAGGGGCCAGCTCTGGCTACACCTTC. Its translation: CASSYLEGASSGYTF.